The next 3 T cell receptor beta chains were all read from a single sample in a study of control samples from healthy donors and cancer patients. Libraries were prepared by immunoSEQ multiplex PCR; TCRdb keeps only in-frame clonotypes and omits some of them. The repertoire holds 85,000 to 110,000 clones, with about 89% as singletons. Sequencing was carried out using PBMCs. The receptors originated from a man in his 60s with lung cancer.

The chain employs TRBV7-8 and TRBJ2-2; 11 bases fit TRBD1. From germline, CDR1 is SGHVS and CDR2 FQNEAQ. The CDR3 runs 16 residues. J was trimmed by 4 bases and V by 7 bases; bases with no gene match: 8. CDR3 amino acids: CASIATGTGGTGELFF. CDR3 sequence (DNA): TGTGCCAGCATCGCGACCGGGACAGGGGGCACCGGGGAGCTGTTTTTT.

The J gene is TRBJ1-5, the V gene TRBV5-5; D might be TRBD1 (5 bases). Germline loops: CDR1 SGHKS, CDR2 YYEKEE (reference sequence). The CDR3 totals 18 residues. V was cut by 4 bases and J by 4 bases, with 24 bases left in between. This chain's CDR3 is CASSPEGPGRARNQPQHF. As DNA, the CDR3 is TGTGCCAGCAGCCCTGAAGGGCCAGGGCGCGCCCGAAATCAGCCCCAGCATTTT.

Only one count was recorded for this clone. This chain connects TRBV9 to TRBJ2-1, with 9 bases aligning to TRBD1. Per the germline V gene, CDR1 is SGDLS and CDR2 is YYNGEE. J was trimmed by 4 bases and V by 4 bases; bases with no gene match: 6. The length of the CDR3 is 15 residues. CDR3 amino acids: CASSTSGTGYNEQFF. In nucleotides, the CDR3 is TGTGCCAGCAGCACATCCGGGACAGGGTACAATGAGCAGTTCTTC.